These 2 T cell receptor beta chains originate from one sample sequenced in a study of CD8+CD57+ T cells in acquired aplastic anemia. The template used for profiling TCR beta VDJ and CDR3 was genomic DNA. One entry per CDR3 protein results from TCRdb running MiXCR on the reads. The sample carries about 180,000 distinct CDR3 sequences, less than 60% recorded once. All patients picked for sequencing had shown, by flow cytometry, an expansion of CD8+CD57+ cells. Material for sequencing was sorted CD4+, CD8+, or CD8+CD57+ T cells (not recorded which) from PBMCs. Receptors originate from a human donor with aplastic anemia.

There are a few counts of this clonotype. The V gene is TRBV19, the J gene TRBJ2-1; either TRBD1 or TRBD2 may supply D (5 bases each). CDR3 length: 14 residues. The germline gives CDR1 LNHDA, CDR2 SQIVND (reference sequence). Trimming pared 7 bases from V and 6 bases from J, leaving 16 bases between. The CDR3 reads CASTRTWDVNEQFF. For the CDR3, the DNA is TGTGCCAGTACCAGGACTTGGGACGTCAATGAGCAGTTCTTC. The full variable domain, rest sourced from reference TRBV19 and TRBJ2-1, is DGGITQSPKYLFRKEGQNVTLSCEQNLNHDAMYWYRQDPGQGLRLIYYSQIVNDFQKGDIAEGYSVSREKKESFPLTVTSAQKNPTAFYLCASTRTWDVNEQFFGPGTRLTVL.

This chain joins TRBV19 and TRBJ2-7, with TRBD2 matching 9 bases. This CDR3 region has 15 residues. The ends lost 8 bases at V and 3 bases at J; junction bases unmatched: 11. The germline V gene has CDR1 LNHDA and CDR2 SQIVND (reference sequence). The CDR3 loop reads CASGLRVSGGYEQYF. In nucleotides, the CDR3 is TGTGCCAGTGGCCTCCGTGTTAGCGGGGGCTACGAGCAGTACTTC.